This TCR beta chain came from a study of blood T cell repertoires in COVID-19. Sequencing used immunoSEQ multiplex PCR; TCRdb keeps in-frame clones, though not all of them. In the table there are about 230,000 clones, over 80% of which are singletons. Looked up from germline, CDR1 is SGHRS and CDR2 is YFSETQ. The CDR3 is 15 residues long. V lost 4 bases and J lost 2; bases outside the gene matches: 9. The clonotype was recovered from a woman in her 70s with active or convalescent COVID-19. Sequenced material: peripheral blood. The chain is built from TRBV5-1 and TRBJ2-7; 7 bases align to TRBD2. The CDR3 loop reads CASSRGELDPYEQYF. The CDR3 DNA reads as TGCGCCAGCAGCCGGGGGGAATTGGACCCCTACGAGCAGTACTTC.